The text below deals with one T cell receptor (beta chain). This sample stems from a study of shared clonotypes between healthy human individuals. This CDR3 is built from 13 residues. V lost 3 bases and J 0 bases, leaving 6 bases between the germline ends. Germline assignment: CDR1 SGHDT and CDR2 YYEEEE. In the naive CD8 group, cells lacked CD45RO and were positively selected for CCR7, so terminally differentiated effector memory CD45RA+ cells were left out. Using immunoSEQ multiplex PCR, the repertoire was profiled, and TCRdb retains in-frame clones only, with some absent. The sample includes about 590,000 clones, roughly 95% of them seen just once.

The chain combines TRBV5-6 with TRBJ2-5; D is uncertain. Sequenced: naive CD8+ T cells sorted from blood. The clonotype was recovered from a woman aged 30 to 39 in good health. The CDR3 DNA reads TGTGCCAGCAGCTGGATAGACCAAGAGACCCAGTACTTC. It codes for CASSWIDQETQYF.